Each of the 15 T cell receptor beta chains below was sequenced from the same sample in a study of post-analysis software for immune sequencing data. Study outcomes and limitations: TRBV5-6, TRBV5-1 and TRBV20-1 belonged to a set of roughly 5 TRBV segments that were more frequent in patients than controls.

The antigens for these receptors are not known. Prepared TCR beta cDNA libraries contained unique molecular identifiers. TCRdb re-analysed the PCR reads in MiXCR, keeping a single row per CDR3 protein. Of hundreds of thousands of distinct CDR3 sequences in the sample, 59% are singletons; the top ten hold over 9%. Input material: blood. The receptors were gathered from a girl aged 2-9 years with multiple sclerosis.

This clonotype showed up just a few times. The V call is TRBV5-6, the J call TRBJ2-1; D could derive from TRBD1 or TRBD2 (6 bases each). V gave up 0 bases and J gave up 8 bases, with 9 bases separating them. The germline CDR1 and CDR2 sequences are SGHDT and YYEEEE. The CDR3 runs 13 residues. The CDR3 sequence is CASSLDREDEQFF. DNA for the CDR3: TGTGCCAGCAGCTTGGACAGGGAGGATGAGCAGTTCTTC.

This clonotype is a singleton in its sample. This chain links TRBV5-1 with TRBJ2-3; D is undetermined. CDR3 length: 15 amino acids. V was cut by 1 base and J by 1 base, with 10 bases left in between. The germline CDR1 and CDR2 sequences are SGHRS and YFSETQ. Here the CDR3 reads CASSLRDRRTDTQYF. The DNA of the CDR3 is TGCGCCAGCAGCTTGCGAGACCGACGCACAGATACGCAGTATTTT.

Notes on this clonotype: With a much larger clone just one base away, this may be a read error. The chain employs TRBV6-5 and TRBJ2-6; possibly TRBD2 for D (5 bases). Per the germline V gene, CDR1 is MNHEY and CDR2 is SVGAGI. The length of the CDR3 is 15 residues. The CDR3 DNA follows: TGTGCCAACAGTTTGGCACCGGGAGGGGCCAACGTCCTGACTTTC. It is translated as CANSLAPGGANVLTF.

This sequence joins TRBV6-5 and TRBJ1-2; no reliable D call. The CDR3 runs to 12 residues. Germline values: CDR1 MNHEY, CDR2 SVGAGI. The V end was cut by 6 bases, the J end by 4 bases, with 9 bases between. This CDR3 is CASRSRGYGYTF. CDR3 DNA sequence: TGTGCCAGCAGGTCCCGGGGCTATGGCTACACCTTC.

This chain joins TRBV10-3 and TRBJ2-1; 8 bases map to TRBD1. Germline CDR1 is ENHRY and CDR2 is SYGVKD. This CDR3 region has 14 residues. Trimming removed 7 bases from V and 8 bases from J; junction bases left unmatched: 10. CDR3 sequence: CAITQGANFHEQFF. DNA for the CDR3: TGTGCCATCACCCAGGGGGCGAACTTCCATGAGCAGTTCTTC.

The V call is TRBV12-3 or TRBV12-4, the J call TRBJ1-4, with D unresolved. The CDR3 totals 15 residues. V gave up 5 bases and J gave up 8 bases, with 18 bases separating them. Written as DNA, the CDR3 is TGTGCCAGCAGTCCCCCGGGGAGTTTGGGGGAAAAACTGTTTTTT. Amino acids: CASSPPGSLGEKLFF.

The chain recombines TRBV29-1 with TRBJ2-1, with D possibly TRBD2 on 5 matching bases. There are 15 residues in the CDR3. Germline assignment: CDR1 SQVTM and CDR2 ANQGSEA. Trimming took 6 bases from V and 3 from J, leaving 18 bases between them. CDR3 bases: TGCAGCGTACCGAAGACTACACCGGACTACAATGAGCAGTTCTTC. Protein sequence: CSVPKTTPDYNEQFF.

The chain links TRBV11-1 to TRBJ1-2; D may be TRBD1 (5 bases). CDR1 is SGHAT and CDR2 is FQDESV in the germline V gene (reference sequence). Between the trimmed V and J ends, which lost 3 bases and 2 bases, there was a span of 13 bases. This CDR3 is 15 amino acids long. This CDR3 reads CASSFSGTANYGYTF. The CDR3 DNA sequence: TGTGCCAGCAGCTTCTCCGGGACGGCCAACTATGGCTACACCTTC.

This clonotype has more than one count but fewer than ten. This chain uses TRBV27 with TRBJ2-4, with no clear D. V was cut by 6 bases and J by 0 bases, with 15 bases left in between. In germline, CDR1 is MNHEY, CDR2 SMNVEV (reference sequence). CDR3 length equals 16 residues. The CDR3 sequence: CASSTSRILAKNIQYF. The CDR3 DNA reads TGTGCCAGCAGCACCTCCAGGATTTTAGCCAAAAACATTCAGTACTTC.

This clonotype has just one count. J is TRBJ2-5 and V is TRBV9, with TRBD2 as a possible D gene (6 bases). The CDR3 has 15 amino acids. V was clipped by 3 bases and J by 5 bases, with 17 bases between them. Looked up from germline, CDR1 is SGDLS and CDR2 is YYNGEE. The CDR3 sequence is CASSAWDSLRETQYF. For the CDR3, the DNA is TGTGCCAGCAGCGCTTGGGACTCCCTCAGGGAGACCCAGTACTTC.

In its sample, this clonotype was seen a few times. The gene calls are TRBV29-1 and TRBJ2-7; 7 nucleotides line up with TRBD1. CDR1 and CDR2 from the germline V gene are SQVTM and ANQGSEA. Unmatched junction bases numbered 6, after V lost 1 base and J lost 3 bases. This CDR3 is 14 amino acids long. For the CDR3, the DNA is TGCAGCGTTGAAGTCCGGACAGGACACTACGAGCAGTACTTC. Translated: CSVEVRTGHYEQYF.

V gene TRBV27 combines with J gene TRBJ2-5; 9 bases align to TRBD2. V was clipped by 3 bases and J by 5 bases; unmatched bases: 7. In germline, CDR1 is MNHEY, CDR2 SMNVEV (reference sequence). This CDR3 contains 15 residues. CDR3 in amino acids: CASSFKGGRGETQYF. The CDR3 DNA sequence: TGTGCCAGCAGTTTCAAGGGCGGGAGGGGGGAGACCCAGTACTTC.

In this sample, this clonotype turned up a few times. CDR3 sequence reads: CASGWGNTEAFF. CDR3 DNA: TGTGCCAGCGGATGGGGGAACACTGAAGCTTTCTTT. The chain employs TRBV6-1 and TRBJ1-1; D unresolved. Trimming left V 8 bases short and J 1 base short, with 8 bases between. Germline CDR1 MNHNS, CDR2 SASEGT. The CDR3 has 12 residues.

This chain joins TRBV20-1 and TRBJ2-7; TRBD2 agrees at 7 bases. The CDR3 is made up of 15 amino acids. Germline V gene lookup returns CDR1 DFQATT and CDR2 SNEGSKA (reference sequence). Here the CDR3 reads CSVDGGASGAYEQYF. The DNA for the CDR3 is TGCAGCGTGGACGGAGGGGCTAGCGGAGCCTACGAGCAGTACTTC.

The chain has TRBV18 and TRBJ2-6, with D possibly being TRBD1 or TRBD2 (6 bases each). CDR1 KGHSH and CDR2 LQKENI come from the germline V gene. There are 16 residues in the CDR3. V lost 6 bases and J 3 bases, leaving 15 bases between the germline ends. This CDR3 is CASSAGHIGGANVLTF. CDR3 coding DNA: TGTGCCAGCTCTGCGGGACACATCGGTGGGGCCAACGTCCTGACTTTC.